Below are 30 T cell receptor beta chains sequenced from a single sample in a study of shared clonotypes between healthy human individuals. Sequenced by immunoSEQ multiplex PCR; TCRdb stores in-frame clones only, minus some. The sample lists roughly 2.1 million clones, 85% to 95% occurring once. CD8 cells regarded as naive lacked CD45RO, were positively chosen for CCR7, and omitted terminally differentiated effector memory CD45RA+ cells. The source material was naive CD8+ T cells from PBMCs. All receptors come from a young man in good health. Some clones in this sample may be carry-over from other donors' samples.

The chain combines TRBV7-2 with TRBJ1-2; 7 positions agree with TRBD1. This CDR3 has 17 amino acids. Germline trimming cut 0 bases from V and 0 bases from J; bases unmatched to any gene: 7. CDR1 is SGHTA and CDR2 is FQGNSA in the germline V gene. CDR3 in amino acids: CASSLAGGTETNYGYTF. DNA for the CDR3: TGTGCCAGCAGCTTAGCGGGGGGGACAGAAACTAACTATGGCTACACCTTC. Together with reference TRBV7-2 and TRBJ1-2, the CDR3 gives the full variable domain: GAGVSQSPSNKVTEKGKDVELRCDPISGHTALYWYRQSLGQGLEFLIYFQGNSAPDKSGLPSDRFSAERTGGSVSTLTIQRTQQEDSAVYLCASSLAGGTETNYGYTFGSGTRLTVV.

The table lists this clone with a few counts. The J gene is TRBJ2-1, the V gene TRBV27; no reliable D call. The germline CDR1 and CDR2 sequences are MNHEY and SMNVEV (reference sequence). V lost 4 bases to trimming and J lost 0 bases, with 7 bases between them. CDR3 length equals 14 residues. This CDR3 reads CASSYQSSYNEQFF. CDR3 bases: TGTGCCAGCAGTTACCAGAGCTCCTACAATGAGCAGTTCTTC.

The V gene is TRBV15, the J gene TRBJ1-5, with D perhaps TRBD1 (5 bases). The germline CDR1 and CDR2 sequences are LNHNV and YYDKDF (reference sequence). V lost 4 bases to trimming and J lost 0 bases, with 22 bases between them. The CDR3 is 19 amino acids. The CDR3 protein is CATSKEIRGLLFSNQPQHF. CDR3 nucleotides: TGTGCCACCAGCAAAGAGATTAGGGGACTCCTTTTTAGCAATCAGCCCCAGCATTTT.

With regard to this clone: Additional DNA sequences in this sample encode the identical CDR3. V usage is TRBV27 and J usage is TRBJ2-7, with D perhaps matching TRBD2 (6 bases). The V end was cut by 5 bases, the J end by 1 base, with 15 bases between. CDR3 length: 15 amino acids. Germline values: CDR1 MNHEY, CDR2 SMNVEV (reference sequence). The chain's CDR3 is CASSLRGTSSYEQYF. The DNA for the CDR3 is TGTGCCAGCAGTCTCCGTGGGACTTCGTCCTACGAGCAGTACTTC.

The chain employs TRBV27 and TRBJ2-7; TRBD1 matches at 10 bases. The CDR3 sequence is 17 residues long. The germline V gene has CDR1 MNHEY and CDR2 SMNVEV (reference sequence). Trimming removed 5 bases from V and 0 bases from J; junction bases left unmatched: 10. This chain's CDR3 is CASSARDRGLYSYEQYF. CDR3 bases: TGTGCCAGCAGTGCCCGGGACAGGGGACTCTACTCCTACGAGCAGTACTTC.

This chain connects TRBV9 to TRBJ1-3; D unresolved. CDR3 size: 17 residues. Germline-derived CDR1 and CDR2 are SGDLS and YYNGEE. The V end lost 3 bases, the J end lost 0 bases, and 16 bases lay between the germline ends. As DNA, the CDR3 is TGTGCCAGCAGCGCGGAGATAGACGGACTCTCTGGAAACACCATATATTTT. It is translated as CASSAEIDGLSGNTIYF.

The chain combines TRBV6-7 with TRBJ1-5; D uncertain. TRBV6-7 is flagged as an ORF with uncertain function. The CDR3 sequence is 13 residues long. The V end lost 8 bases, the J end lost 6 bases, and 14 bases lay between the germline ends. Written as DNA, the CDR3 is TGTGCCAGCGGAGGGAGGAGAGGTCAGCCCCAGCATTTT. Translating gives CASGGRRGQPQHF.

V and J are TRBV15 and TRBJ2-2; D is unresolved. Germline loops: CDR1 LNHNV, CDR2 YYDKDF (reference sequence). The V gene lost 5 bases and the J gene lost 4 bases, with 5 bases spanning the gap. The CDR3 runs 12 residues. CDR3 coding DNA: TGTGCCACCAGCCGGCCCACCGGGGAGCTGTTTTTT. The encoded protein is CATSRPTGELFF.

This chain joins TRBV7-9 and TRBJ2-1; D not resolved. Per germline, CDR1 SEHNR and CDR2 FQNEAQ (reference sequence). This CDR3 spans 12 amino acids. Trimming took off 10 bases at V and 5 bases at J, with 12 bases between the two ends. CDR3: CATSLGNNEQFF. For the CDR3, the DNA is TGTGCCACCTCGCTAGGAAACAATGAGCAGTTCTTC.

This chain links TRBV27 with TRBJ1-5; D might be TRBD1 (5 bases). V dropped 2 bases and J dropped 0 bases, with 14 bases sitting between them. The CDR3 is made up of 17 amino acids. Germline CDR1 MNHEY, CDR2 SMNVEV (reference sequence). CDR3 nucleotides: TGTGCCAGCAGTTTAGGGGGAGGGGACCATAGCAATCAGCCCCAGCATTTT. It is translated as CASSLGGGDHSNQPQHF.

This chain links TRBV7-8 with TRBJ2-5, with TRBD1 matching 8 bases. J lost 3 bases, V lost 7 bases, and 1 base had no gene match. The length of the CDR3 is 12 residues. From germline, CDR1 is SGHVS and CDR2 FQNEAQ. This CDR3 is CASTTGEETQYF. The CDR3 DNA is TGTGCCAGCACGACAGGGGAAGAGACCCAGTACTTC.

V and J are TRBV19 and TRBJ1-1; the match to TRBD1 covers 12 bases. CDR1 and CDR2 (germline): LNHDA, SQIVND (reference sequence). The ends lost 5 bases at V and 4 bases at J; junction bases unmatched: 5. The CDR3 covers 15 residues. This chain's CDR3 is CASSFGTGGPTEAFF. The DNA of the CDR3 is TGTGCCAGTAGTTTCGGGACAGGGGGCCCCACTGAAGCTTTCTTT.

Here the CDR3 reads CASSQESSRTSAHEQYF. The CDR3 DNA follows: TGTGCCAGCAGCCAAGAGAGTTCAAGGACATCGGCCCACGAGCAGTACTTC. V is TRBV14 and J is TRBJ2-7, with D possibly being TRBD1 (5 bases). The germline CDR1 and CDR2 sequences are SGHDN and FVKESK. The CDR3 loop spans 17 amino acids. V lost 0 bases to trimming and J lost 5 bases, with 20 bases between them.

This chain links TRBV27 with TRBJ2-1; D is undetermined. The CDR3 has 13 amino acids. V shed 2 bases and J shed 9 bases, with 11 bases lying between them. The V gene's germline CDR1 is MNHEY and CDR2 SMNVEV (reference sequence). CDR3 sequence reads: CASSLEPWVEQFF. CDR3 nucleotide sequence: TGTGCCAGCAGTTTAGAACCATGGGTTGAGCAGTTCTTC.

CDR3 DNA sequence: TGTGCCAGCAGTGCTTGGTCCGGGGTCCAAGAGACCCAGTACTTC. It is translated as CASSAWSGVQETQYF. The rearrangement links TRBV6-1 to TRBJ2-5, with D possibly matching TRBD2 (5 bases). The CDR3 extends over 15 amino acids. The germline CDR1 and CDR2 sequences are MNHNS and SASEGT. V was cut by 4 bases and J by 1 base, with 13 bases left in between.

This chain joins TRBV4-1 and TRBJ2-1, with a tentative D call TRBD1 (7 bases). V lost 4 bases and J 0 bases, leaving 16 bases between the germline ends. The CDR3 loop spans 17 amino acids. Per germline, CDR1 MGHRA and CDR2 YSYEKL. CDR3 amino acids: CASSRGRRDSSYNEQFF. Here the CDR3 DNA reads TGCGCCAGCAGCCGGGGAAGGCGGGACAGCTCCTACAATGAGCAGTTCTTC.

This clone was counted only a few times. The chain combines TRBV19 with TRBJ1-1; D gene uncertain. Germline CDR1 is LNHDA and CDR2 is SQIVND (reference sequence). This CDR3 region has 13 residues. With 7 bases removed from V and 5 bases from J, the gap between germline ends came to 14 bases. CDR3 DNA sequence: TGTGCCAGTACCGCAGGCCGGCGGACTGAAGCTTTCTTT. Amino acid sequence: CASTAGRRTEAFF.

The CDR3 loop reads CASSAGTAPMTNYGYTF. CDR3 bases: TGTGCCAGCAGTGCCGGGACGGCCCCTATGACTAACTATGGCTACACCTTC. The rearrangement joins TRBV6-1 to TRBJ1-2; weak D call: TRBD1 (5 bases). The germline V gene encodes CDR1 MNHNS and CDR2 SASEGT. V dropped 4 bases and J dropped 0 bases, with 18 bases sitting between them. The CDR3 covers 17 residues.

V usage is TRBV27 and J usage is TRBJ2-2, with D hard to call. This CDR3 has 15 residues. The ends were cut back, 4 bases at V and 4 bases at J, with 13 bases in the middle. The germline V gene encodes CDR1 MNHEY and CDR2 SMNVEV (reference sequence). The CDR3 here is CASSSTPPATGELFF. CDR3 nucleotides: TGTGCCAGCAGTTCTACCCCCCCCGCCACCGGGGAGCTGTTTTTT.

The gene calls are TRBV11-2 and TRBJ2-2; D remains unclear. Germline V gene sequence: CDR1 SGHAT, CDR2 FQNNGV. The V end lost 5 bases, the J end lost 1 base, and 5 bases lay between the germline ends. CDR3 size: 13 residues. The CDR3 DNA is TGTGCCAGCAGCCCGGAGAACACCGGGGAGCTGTTTTTT. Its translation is CASSPENTGELFF.

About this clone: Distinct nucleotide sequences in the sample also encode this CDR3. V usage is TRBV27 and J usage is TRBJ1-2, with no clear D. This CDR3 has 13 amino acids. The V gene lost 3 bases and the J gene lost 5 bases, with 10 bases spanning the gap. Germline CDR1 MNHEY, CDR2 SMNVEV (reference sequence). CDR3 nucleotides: TGTGCCAGCAGTTTCGGGGTTGGGTATGGCTACACCTTC. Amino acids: CASSFGVGYGYTF.

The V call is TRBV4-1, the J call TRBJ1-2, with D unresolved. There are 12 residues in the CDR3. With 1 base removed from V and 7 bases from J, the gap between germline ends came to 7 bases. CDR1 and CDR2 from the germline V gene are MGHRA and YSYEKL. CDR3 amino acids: CASSQGGFGYTF. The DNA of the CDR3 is TGCGCCAGCAGCCAAGGGGGATTTGGCTACACCTTC.

The CDR3 here is CASSDTGNTEAFF. In nucleotides, the CDR3 is TGTGCCAGCAGCGATACAGGGAACACTGAAGCTTTCTTT. The chain couples TRBV7-6 to TRBJ1-1; D may be TRBD1 (5 bases). Trimming left V 5 bases short and J 1 base short, with 8 bases between. The CDR3 contains 13 residues. Germline V gene sequence: CDR1 SGHVS, CDR2 FNYEAQ.

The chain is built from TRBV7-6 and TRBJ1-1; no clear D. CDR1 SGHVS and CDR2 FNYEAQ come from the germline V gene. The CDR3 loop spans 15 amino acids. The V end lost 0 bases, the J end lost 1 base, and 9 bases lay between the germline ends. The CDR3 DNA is TGTGCCAGCAGCTTAGCGCACGGGCAGAACACTGAAGCTTTCTTT. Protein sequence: CASSLAHGQNTEAFF.

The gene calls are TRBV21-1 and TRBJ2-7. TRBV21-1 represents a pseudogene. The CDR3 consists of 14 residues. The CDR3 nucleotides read TGTGCCAGCAGCATTGTGGACGGCCTCTACGAGCAGTACTTC. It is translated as CASSIVDGLYEQYF.

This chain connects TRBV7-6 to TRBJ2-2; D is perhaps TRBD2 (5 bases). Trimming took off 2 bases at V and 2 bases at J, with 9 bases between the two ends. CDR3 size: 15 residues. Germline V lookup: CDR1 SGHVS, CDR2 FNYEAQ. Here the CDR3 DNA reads TGTGCCAGCAGCTTACTAGCAGTCAACACCGGGGAGCTGTTTTTT. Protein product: CASSLLAVNTGELFF.

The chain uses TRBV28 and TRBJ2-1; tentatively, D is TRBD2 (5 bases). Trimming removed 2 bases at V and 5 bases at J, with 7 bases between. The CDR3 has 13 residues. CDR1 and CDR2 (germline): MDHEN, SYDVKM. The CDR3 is CASSLRADNEQFF. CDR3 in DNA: TGTGCCAGCAGTTTAAGAGCGGACAATGAGCAGTTCTTC.

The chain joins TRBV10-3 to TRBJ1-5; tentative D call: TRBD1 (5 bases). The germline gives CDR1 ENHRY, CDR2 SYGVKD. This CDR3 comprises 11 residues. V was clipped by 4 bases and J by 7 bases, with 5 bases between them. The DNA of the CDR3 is TGTGCCATCAGTGGGGGGCAGCCCCAGCATTTT. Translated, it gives CAISGGQPQHF.

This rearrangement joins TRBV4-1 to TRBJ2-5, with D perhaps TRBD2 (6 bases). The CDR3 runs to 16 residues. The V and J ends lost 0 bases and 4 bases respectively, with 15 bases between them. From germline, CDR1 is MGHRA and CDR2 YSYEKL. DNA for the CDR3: TGCGCCAGCAGCCAAGATGTGACTAGGGGCGGAGAGACCCAGTACTTC. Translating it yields CASSQDVTRGGETQYF.

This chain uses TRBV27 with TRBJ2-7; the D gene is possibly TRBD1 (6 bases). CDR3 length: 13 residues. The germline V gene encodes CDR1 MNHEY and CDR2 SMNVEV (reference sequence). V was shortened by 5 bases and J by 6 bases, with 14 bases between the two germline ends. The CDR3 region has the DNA TGTGCCAGCAGTCGGACAGCCCTACGCGAGCAGTACTTC. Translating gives CASSRTALREQYF.